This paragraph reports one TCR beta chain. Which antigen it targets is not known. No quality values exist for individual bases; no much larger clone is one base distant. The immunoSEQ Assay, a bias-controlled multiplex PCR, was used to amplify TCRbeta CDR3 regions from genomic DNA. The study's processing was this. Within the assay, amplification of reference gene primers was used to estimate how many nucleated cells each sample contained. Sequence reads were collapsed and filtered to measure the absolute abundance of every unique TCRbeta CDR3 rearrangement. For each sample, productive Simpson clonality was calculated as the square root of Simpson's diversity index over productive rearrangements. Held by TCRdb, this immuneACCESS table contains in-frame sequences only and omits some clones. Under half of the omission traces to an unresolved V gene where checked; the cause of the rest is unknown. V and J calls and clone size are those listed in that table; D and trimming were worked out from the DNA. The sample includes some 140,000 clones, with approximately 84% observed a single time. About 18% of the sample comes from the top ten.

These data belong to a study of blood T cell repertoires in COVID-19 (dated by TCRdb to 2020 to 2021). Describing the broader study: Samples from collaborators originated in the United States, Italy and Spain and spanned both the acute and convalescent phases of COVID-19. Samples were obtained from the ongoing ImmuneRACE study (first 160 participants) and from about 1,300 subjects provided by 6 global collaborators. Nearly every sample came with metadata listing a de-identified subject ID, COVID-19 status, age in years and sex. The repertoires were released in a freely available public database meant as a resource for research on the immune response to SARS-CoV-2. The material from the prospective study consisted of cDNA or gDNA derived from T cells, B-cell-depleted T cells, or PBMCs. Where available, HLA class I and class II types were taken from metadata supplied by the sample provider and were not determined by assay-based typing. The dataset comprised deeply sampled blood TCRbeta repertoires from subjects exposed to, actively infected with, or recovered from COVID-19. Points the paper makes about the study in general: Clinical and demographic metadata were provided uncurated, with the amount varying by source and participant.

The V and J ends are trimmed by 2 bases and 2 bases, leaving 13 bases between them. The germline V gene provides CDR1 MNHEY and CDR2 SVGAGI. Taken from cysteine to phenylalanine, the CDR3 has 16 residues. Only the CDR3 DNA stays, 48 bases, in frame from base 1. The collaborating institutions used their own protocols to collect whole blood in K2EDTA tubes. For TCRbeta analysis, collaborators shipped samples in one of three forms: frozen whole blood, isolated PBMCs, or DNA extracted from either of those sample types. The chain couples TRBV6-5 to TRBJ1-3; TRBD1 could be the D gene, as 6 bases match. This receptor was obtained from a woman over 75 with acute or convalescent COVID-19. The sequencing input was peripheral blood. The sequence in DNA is TGTGCCAGCAGTTACGGAGGGGGGGCGGCTGGAAACACCATATATTTT. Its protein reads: CASSYGGGAAGNTIYF.